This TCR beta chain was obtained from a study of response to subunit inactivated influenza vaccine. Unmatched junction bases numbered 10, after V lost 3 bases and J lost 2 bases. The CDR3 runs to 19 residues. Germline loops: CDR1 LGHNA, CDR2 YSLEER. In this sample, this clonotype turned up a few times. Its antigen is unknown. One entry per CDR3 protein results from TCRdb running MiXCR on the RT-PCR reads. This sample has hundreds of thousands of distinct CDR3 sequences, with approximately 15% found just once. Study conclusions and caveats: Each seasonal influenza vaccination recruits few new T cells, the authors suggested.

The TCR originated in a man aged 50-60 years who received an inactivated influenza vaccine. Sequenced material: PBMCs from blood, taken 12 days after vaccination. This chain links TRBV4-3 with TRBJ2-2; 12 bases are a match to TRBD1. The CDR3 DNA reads TGCGCCAGCAGCCAGGCGCCAAGTGGGACAGGGGGCAACACCGGGGAGCTGTTTTTT. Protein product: CASSQAPSGTGGNTGELFF.